This TCR beta chain was identified in a study of molecular identifiers for immune sequencing clone quantification. Regarding the study as a whole: Jurkat TCR RNA from one cell was spiked into approximately 930,000 naive cells, and it was reportedly detectable there.

Germline assignment: CDR1 LNHDA and CDR2 SQIVND (reference sequence). The length of the CDR3 is 15 residues. V was pared by 1 base and J by 6 bases, with 14 bases between. This clonotype was picked up many times. Its specificity is unknown. TCRdb re-analysed the PCR reads in MiXCR, keeping a single row per CDR3 protein. The table shows 62,000 or so distinct CDR3 sequences, with roughly 20% occurring only once. Using 10%, 30% or 50% RNA, naive CD8 libraries were derived from approximately 20,000 to 980,000 sorted cells. The sequence came from a human donor in good health. Some libraries in this study had Jurkat cell RNA spiked in. The chain carries TRBV19 and TRBJ2-3; a weak D match, TRBD2 (5 bases). The sequenced sample consisted of naive CD8+ T cells from blood, with Jurkat cell RNA spiked in. Subset of the sample: FACS-sorted CD8+CD4-CCR7+CD45RA+ naive T cells. CDR3 nucleotides: TGTGCCAGTAGTATAGCGGGCCTAGCAGTGGATACGCAGTATTTT. This gives the protein CASSIAGLAVDTQYF.